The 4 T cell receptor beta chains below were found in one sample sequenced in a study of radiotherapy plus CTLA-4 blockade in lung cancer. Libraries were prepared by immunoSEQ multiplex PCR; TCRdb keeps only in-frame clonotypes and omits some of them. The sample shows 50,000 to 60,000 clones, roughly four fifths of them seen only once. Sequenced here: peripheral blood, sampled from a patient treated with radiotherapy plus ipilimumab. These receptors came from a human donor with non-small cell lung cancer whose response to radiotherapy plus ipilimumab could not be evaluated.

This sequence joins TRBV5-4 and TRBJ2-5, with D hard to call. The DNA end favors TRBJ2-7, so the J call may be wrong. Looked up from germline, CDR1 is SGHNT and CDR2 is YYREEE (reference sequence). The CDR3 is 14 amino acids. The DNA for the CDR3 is TGTGCCAGCAGCTTGGGACTTGGGGACTACGAGCAGTACTTC. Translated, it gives CASSLGLGDYEQYF.

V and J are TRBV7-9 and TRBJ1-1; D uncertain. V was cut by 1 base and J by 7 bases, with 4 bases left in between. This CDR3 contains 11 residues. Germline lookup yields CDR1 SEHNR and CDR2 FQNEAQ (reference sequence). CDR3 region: CASSLEHEAFF. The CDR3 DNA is TGTGCCAGCAGCTTAGAGCATGAAGCTTTCTTT.

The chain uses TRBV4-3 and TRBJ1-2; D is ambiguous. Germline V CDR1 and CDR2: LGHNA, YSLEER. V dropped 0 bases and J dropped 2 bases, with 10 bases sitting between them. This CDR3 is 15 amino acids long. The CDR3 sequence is CASSQERSGNYGYTF. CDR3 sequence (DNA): TGCGCCAGCAGCCAAGAGCGATCCGGGAACTATGGCTACACCTTC.

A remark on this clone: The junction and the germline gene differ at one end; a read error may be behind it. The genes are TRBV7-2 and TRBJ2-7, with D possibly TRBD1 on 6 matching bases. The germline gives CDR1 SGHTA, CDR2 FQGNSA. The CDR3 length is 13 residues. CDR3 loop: CASSFQGNGEQCF. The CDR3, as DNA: TGTGCCAGCAGCTTTCAGGGGAACGGTGAGCAGTGCTTC.